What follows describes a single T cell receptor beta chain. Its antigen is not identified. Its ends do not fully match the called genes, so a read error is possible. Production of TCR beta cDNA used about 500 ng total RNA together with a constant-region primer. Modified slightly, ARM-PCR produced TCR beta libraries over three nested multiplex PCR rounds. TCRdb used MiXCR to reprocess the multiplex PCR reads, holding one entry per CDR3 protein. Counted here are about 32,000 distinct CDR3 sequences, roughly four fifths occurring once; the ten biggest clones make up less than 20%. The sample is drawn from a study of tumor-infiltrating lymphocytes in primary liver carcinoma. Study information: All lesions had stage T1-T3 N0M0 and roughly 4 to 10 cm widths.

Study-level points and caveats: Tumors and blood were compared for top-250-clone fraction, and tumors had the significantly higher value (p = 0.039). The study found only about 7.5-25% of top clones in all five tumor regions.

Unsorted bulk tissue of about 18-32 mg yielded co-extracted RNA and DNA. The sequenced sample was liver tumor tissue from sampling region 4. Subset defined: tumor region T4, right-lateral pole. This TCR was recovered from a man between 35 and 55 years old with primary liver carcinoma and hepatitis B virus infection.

CDR3 nucleotide sequence: TGTACCAGCAGCTTTCGGGGGAACACTGAAGCTTTCTTT. Translating it yields CTSSFRGNTEAFF. The chain employs TRBV7-9 and TRBJ1-1; no clear D gene. The length of the CDR3 is 13 residues. Germline lookup yields CDR1 SEHNR and CDR2 FQNEAQ (reference sequence). The whole variable domain, filled in from reference TRBV7-9 and TRBJ1-1, reads DTGVSQNPRHKITKRGQNVTFRCDPISEHNRLYWYRQTLGQGPEFLTYFQNEAQLEKSRLLSDRFSAERPKGSFSTLEIQRTEQGDSAMYLCTSSFRGNTEAFFGQGTRLTVV.